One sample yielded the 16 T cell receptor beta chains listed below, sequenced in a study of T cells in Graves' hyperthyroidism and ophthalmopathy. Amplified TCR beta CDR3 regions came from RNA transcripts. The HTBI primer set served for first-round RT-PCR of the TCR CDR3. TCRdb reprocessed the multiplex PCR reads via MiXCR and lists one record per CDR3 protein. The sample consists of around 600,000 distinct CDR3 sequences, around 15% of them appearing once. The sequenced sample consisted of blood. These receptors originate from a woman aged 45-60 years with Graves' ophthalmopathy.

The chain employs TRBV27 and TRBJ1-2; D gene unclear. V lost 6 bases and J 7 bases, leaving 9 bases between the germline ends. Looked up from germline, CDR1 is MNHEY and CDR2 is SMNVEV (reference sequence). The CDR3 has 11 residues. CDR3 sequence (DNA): TGTGCCAGCAGAGGGTTGTTTGGCTACACCTTC. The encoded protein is CASRGLFGYTF.

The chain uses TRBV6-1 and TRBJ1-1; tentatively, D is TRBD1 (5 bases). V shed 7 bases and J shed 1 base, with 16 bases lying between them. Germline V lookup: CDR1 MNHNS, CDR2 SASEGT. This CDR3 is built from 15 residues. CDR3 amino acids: CASIRWEGKNTEAFF. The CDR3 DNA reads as TGTGCCAGCATCCGGTGGGAGGGGAAGAACACTGAAGCTTTCTTT.

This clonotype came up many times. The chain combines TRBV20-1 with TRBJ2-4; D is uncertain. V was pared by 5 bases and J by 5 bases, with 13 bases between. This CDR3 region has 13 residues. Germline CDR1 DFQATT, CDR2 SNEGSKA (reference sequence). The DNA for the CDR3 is TGCAGTGCTGCTGAGATACTCCAAAACATTCAGTACTTC. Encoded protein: CSAAEILQNIQYF.

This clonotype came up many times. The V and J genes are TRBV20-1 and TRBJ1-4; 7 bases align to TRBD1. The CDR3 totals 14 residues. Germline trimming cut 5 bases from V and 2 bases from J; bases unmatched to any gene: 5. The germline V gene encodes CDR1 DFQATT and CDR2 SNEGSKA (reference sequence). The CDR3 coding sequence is TGCAGTGCTCAGGACAGGTTCACTAATGAAAAACTGTTTTTT. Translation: CSAQDRFTNEKLFF.

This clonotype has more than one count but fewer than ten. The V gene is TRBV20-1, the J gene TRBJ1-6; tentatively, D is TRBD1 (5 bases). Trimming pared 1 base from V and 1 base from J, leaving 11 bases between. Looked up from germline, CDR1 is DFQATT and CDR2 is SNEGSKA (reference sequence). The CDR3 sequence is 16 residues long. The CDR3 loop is CSARVGGASYNSPLHF. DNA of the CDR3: TGCAGTGCTAGAGTGGGGGGAGCGTCCTATAATTCACCCCTCCACTTT.

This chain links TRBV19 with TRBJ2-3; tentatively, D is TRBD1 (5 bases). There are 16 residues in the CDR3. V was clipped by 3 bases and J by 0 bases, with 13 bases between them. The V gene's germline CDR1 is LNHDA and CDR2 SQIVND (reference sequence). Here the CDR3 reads CASSMMGQLSTDTQYF. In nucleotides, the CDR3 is TGTGCCAGTAGTATGATGGGGCAGTTAAGCACAGATACGCAGTATTTT.

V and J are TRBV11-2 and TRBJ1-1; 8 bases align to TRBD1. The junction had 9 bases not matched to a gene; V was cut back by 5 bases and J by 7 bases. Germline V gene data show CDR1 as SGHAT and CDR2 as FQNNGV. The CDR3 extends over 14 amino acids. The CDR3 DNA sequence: TGTGCCAGCAGCCCCCAGGGGGCTCGAGGTGAAGCTTTCTTT. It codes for CASSPQGARGEAFF.

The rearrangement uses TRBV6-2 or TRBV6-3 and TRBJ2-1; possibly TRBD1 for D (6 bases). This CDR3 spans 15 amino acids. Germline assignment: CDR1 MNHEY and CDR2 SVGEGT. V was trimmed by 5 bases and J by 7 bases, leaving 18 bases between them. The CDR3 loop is CASSRHQGLGNEQFF. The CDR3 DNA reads TGTGCCAGCAGTCGACACCAGGGGCTGGGGAATGAGCAGTTCTTC.

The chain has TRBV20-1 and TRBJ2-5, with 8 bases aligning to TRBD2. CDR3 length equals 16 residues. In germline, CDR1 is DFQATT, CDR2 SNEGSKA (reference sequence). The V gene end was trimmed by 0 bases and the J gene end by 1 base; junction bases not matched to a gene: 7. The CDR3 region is CSARDSGTRIQETQYF. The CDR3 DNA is TGCAGTGCTAGAGACAGTGGGACTAGGATCCAAGAGACCCAGTACTTC.

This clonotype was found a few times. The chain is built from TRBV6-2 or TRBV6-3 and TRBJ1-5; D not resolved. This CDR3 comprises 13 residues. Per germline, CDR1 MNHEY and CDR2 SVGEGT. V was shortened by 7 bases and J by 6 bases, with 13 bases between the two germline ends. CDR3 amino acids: CASNPRGGQPQHF. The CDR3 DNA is TGTGCCAGCAACCCCCGGGGAGGTCAGCCCCAGCATTTT.

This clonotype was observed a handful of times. The CDR3: CASSSSGAYEQYF. The CDR3 DNA reads as TGTGCCAGCAGCTCAAGCGGGGCGTACGAGCAGTACTTC. This chain connects TRBV5-6 to TRBJ2-7; 7 nucleotides agree with TRBD2. The CDR3 loop spans 13 amino acids. Germline loops: CDR1 SGHDT, CDR2 YYEEEE. With V trimmed by 3 bases and J by 4 bases, 4 bases remained unmatched.

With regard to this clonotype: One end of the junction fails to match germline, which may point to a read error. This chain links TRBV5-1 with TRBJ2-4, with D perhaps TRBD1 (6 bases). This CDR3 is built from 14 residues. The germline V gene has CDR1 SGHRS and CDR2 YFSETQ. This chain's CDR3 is CTSSLGRGENIQYF. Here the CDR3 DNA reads TGCACCAGCAGCTTGGGCAGGGGCGAAAACATTCAGTACTTC.

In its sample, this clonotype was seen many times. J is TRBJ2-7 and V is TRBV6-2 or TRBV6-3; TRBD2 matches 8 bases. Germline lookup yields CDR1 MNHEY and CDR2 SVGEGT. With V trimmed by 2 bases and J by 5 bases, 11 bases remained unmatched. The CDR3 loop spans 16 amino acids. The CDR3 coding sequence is TGTGCCAGCAGTTACAGTCGAGCGGGAGTTGGACACGAGCAGTACTTC. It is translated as CASSYSRAGVGHEQYF.

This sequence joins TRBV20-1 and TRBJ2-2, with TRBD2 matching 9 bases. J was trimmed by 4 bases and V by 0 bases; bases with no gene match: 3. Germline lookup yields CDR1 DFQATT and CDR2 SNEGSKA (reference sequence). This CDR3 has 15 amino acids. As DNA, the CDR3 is TGCAGTGCTAGAGATGGGCGGGAGGGCACCGGGGAGCTGTTTTTT. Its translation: CSARDGREGTGELFF.

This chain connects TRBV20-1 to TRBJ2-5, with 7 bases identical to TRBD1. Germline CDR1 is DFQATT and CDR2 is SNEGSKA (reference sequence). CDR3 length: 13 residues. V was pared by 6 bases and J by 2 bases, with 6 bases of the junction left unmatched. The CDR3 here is CSARQGQQETQYF. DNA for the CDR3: TGCAGTGCCCGGCAGGGACAGCAAGAGACCCAGTACTTC.

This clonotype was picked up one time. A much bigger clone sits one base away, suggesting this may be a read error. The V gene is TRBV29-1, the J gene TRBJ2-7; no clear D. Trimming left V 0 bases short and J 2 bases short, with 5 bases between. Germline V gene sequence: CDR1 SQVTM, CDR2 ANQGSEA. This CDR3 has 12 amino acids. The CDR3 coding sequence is TGCAGCGTTGAAGACGGTACCTACGAGCAGTACTTC. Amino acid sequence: CSVEDGTYEQYF.